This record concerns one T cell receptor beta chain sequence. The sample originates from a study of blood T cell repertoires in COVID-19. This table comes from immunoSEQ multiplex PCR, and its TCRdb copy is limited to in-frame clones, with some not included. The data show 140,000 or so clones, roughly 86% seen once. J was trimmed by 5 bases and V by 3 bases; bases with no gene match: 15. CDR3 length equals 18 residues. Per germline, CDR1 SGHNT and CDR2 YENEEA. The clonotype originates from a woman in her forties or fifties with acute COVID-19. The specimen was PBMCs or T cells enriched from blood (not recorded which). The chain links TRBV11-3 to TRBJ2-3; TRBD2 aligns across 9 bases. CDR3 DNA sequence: TGTGCCAGCAGCTTCTCCCTAGGGGCTAGCGGGGCGAGAGATACGCAGTATTTT. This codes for CASSFSLGASGARDTQYF.